The rows below give T cell receptor beta chains drawn from one sample of a study of early T cells in non-severe SARS-CoV-2 infection. Each CDR3 protein is one row after TCRdb ran MiXCR on the 5' RACE reads. This sample yields more than 50,000 distinct CDR3 sequences, of which approximately 12% are seen a single time; over 2% belongs to the top ten. The specimen was whole blood, collected at baseline. These receptors were collected from an adult who was a healthcare worker with PCR-confirmed SARS-CoV-2 infection or an uninfected control (not recorded which). Each CDR3 is given with its conserved first and last residue. The D gene is left open where the match is weak. Size values are once, few and many counts, or a class for expanded clones, and some rows have none.

clone_size j_call v_call d_call cdr3_aa cdr3_nt
- TRBJ2-7 TRBV28 - CASSFGGTDDEQYF TGTGCCAGCAGTTTCGGCGGGACAGATGATGAGCAGTACTTC
many TRBJ1-1 TRBV27 - CASSTRTVPEAFF TGTGCCAGCAGTACTCGGACAGTCCCTGAAGCTTTCTTT
few TRBJ2-7 TRBV7-2 - CASSSITLGEQYF TGTGCCAGCAGCTCTATAACCTTGGGCGAGCAGTACTTC
many TRBJ2-1 TRBV7-2 TRBD2 CASSLVSGTYNEQFF TGTGCCAGCAGCTTAGTTAGCGGGACCTACAATGAGCAGTTCTTC
few TRBJ2-7 TRBV11-3 - CASSLDVLSYEQYF TGTGCCAGCAGCTTAGATGTACTATCCTACGAGCAGTACTTC
- TRBJ2-5 TRBV11-2 - CASSLKNLQETQYF TGTGCCAGCAGCTTGAAGAACCTACAAGAGACCCAGTACTTC
- TRBJ1-5 TRBV10-3 - CAISAGVGQPQHF TGTGCCATCAGTGCAGGGGTAGGGCAGCCCCAGCATTTT
medium-sized TRBJ2-7 TRBV10-3 TRBD2 CAISETSGSYEQYF TGTGCCATCAGTGAAACTAGCGGATCCTACGAGCAGTACTTC
- TRBJ1-5 TRBV18 - CVSSPRGDQPQHF TGTGTCAGCTCACCAAGGGGGGATCAGCCCCAGCATTTT
- TRBJ2-3 TRBV12-5 TRBD1 CASGKGQTQNTDTQYF TGTGCTAGTGGAAAGGGACAGACTCAAAACACAGATACGCAGTATTTT
many TRBJ2-5 TRBV7-6 - CASSSFGQETQYF TGTGCCAGCAGCTCCTTTGGTCAAGAGACCCAGTACTTC
- TRBJ2-3 TRBV5-1 - CASSLSVDTQYF TGCGCCAGCAGCTTGAGTGTCGATACGCAGTATTTT
- TRBJ2-2 TRBV19 TRBD1 CASQTGVLNTGELFF TGTGCCAGCCAGACAGGGGTCTTAAACACCGGGGAGCTGTTTTTT
many TRBJ1-2 TRBV12-3/TRBV12-4 - CASSPVGGVYGYTF TGTGCCAGCAGCCCCGTTGGGGGTGTCTATGGCTACACCTTC
- TRBJ2-4 TRBV7-9 - CASSLVGTRKNIQYF TGTGCCAGCAGCTTGGTCGGGACACGGAAAAACATTCAGTACTTC
- TRBJ2-4 TRBV28 - CASSLAQGYIQYF TGTGCCAGCAGTTTAGCGCAGGGCTACATTCAGTACTTC
many TRBJ2-1 TRBV24-1 - CATSDTHSSPLYNEQFF TGTGCCACCAGTGATACACACTCTAGTCCCCTCTACAATGAGCAGTTCTTC
- TRBJ2-2 TRBV3-1 TRBD1 CASSPGTGVTGELFF TGTGCCAGCAGCCCGGGGACAGGGGTGACCGGGGAGCTGTTTTTT
- TRBJ1-1 TRBV13 - CASSSRDRVGTEAFF TGTGCCAGCAGCTCCCGGGATCGGGTAGGGACTGAAGCTTTCTTT
- TRBJ1-2 TRBV6-5 - CASKANGRSYGYTF TGTGCCAGCAAGGCCAACGGCAGGAGCTATGGCTACACCTTC
- TRBJ1-1 TRBV6-2/TRBV6-3 - CASSSPGKNTEAFF TGTGCCAGCAGTTCGCCGGGGAAGAACACTGAAGCTTTCTTT
many TRBJ2-7 TRBV11-2 TRBD2 CASSSLTSGSSYEQYF TGTGCCAGCAGCTCCCTTACTAGCGGCAGCTCCTACGAGCAGTACTTC
few TRBJ2-2 TRBV7-3 TRBD2 CASSLTAGGNTGELFF TGTGCCAGCAGCTTAACTGCGGGAGGGAACACCGGGGAGCTGTTTTTT
few TRBJ2-3 TRBV7-9 - CATAWSGTTDTQYF TGTGCTACAGCGTGGTCGGGTACCACAGATACGCAGTATTTT
many TRBJ1-5 TRBV5-1 - CASSLASGQPQHF TGCGCCAGCAGCTTGGCCTCAGGACAGCCCCAGCATTTT
many TRBJ2-7 TRBV28 - CASSLVRGEQYF TGTGCCAGCAGTCTAGTCAGGGGCGAGCAGTACTTC
- TRBJ2-7 TRBV18 - CASSPVQAAGEQYF TGTGCCAGCTCACCAGTGCAGGCCGCAGGGGAGCAGTACTTC
many TRBJ2-5 TRBV27 TRBD2 CASGWTSGTGETQYF TGTGCCAGCGGATGGACTAGCGGGACGGGGGAGACCCAGTACTTC
few TRBJ2-3 TRBV6-2/TRBV6-3 TRBD2 CAAEGGLAGEDTQYF TGTGCCGCGGAGGGCGGACTAGCGGGAGAAGATACGCAGTATTTT
many TRBJ1-1 TRBV20-1 - CSAREGTWGNTEAFF TGCAGTGCTAGAGAGGGGACCTGGGGGAACACTGAAGCTTTCTTT
many TRBJ1-6 TRBV10-2 - CASSEQERSPLHF TGCGCCAGCAGTGAACAGGAAAGGTCACCCCTCCACTTT
few TRBJ1-4 TRBV10-3 - CAFGGKLFF TGTGCCTTTGGAGGAAAACTGTTTTTT
few TRBJ2-7 TRBV20-1 - CSARRAIGPGIMYF TGCAGTGCTAGACGGGCCATTGGACCGGGGATAATGTACTTC
- TRBJ2-3 TRBV7-2 - CASSRSWAGSTDTQYF TGTGCCAGCAGTCGAAGTTGGGCAGGCAGCACAGATACGCAGTATTTT
few TRBJ2-7 TRBV19 - CASSIGAHFNYEQYF TGTGCCAGTAGTATAGGGGCACATTTCAACTACGAGCAGTACTTC
many TRBJ2-1 TRBV10-3 - CAISETYNEQFF TGTGCCATCAGTGAGACTTACAATGAGCAGTTCTTC
- TRBJ2-5 TRBV5-6 - CASSLAGTGVQETQYF TGTGCCAGCAGCTTGGCCGGGACGGGAGTTCAAGAGACCCAGTACTTC
few TRBJ2-1 TRBV7-2 - CASSLGLVHIDEQFF TGTGCCAGCAGCTTAGGACTCGTCCATATCGATGAGCAGTTCTTC
few TRBJ1-6 TRBV7-9 - CASSLGGGSPLHF TGTGCCAGCAGCTTGGGGGGCGGTTCACCCCTCCACTTT
few TRBJ1-2 TRBV6-5 - CASSSQGFGYGYTF TGTGCCAGCAGTTCACAGGGTTTTGGCTATGGCTACACCTTC
- TRBJ1-5 TRBV6-6 TRBD1 CASSFPGGVNQPQHF TGTGCCAGCAGTTTCCCAGGGGGGGTAAATCAGCCCCAGCATTTT
many TRBJ1-1 TRBV11-2 - CASSPRRARNTEAFF TGTGCCAGCAGCCCCCGGCGGGCTAGGAACACTGAAGCTTTCTTT
many TRBJ2-7 TRBV11-2 - CASNPFRASEQYF TGTGCCAGCAATCCCTTCCGGGCTTCCGAGCAGTACTTC